This TCR beta chain was obtained from a study of T cells in Graves' hyperthyroidism and ophthalmopathy (dated by TCRdb to between 2018 and 2021). Looking at the study overall: Peripheral blood samples were taken at the time of initial diagnosis, prior to any treatment. Thyroid tissue and blood T-cell repertoires from six or seven Graves' hyperthyroidism patients were also compared in the study. Prospective prediction of ophthalmopathy was tested in an independent validation cohort of some 20 hyperthyroidism patients and some 17 patients who later progressed to ophthalmopathy. To identify distinguishing TCR V-J signatures, a discovery cohort of about 100 patients was used, comprising 40 to 45 with Graves' ophthalmopathy and 57 with stable Graves' hyperthyroidism. After blood sampling, hyperthyroidism patients were treated with methimazole at a starting dose of 30 mg daily, and ophthalmopathy patients were treated with high-dose intravenous methylprednisolone. For training and testing, the 100 or so patients in the discovery cohort were randomly divided in a 7:3 ratio. The paper reports TCR Vbeta CDR3 sequencing of roughly 140 peripheral blood samples: approximately 43 ophthalmopathy, about 75 hyperthyroidism and around 17 progressor patients. Beyond this particular receptor, the publication reports: Blood samples also contained most of the expanded thyroid clonotypes (frequency above 0.001), which suggests that blood repertoires may reflect thyroid immune responses. During validation, the model predicted progression to ophthalmopathy a median of about 5.9 months ahead of onset, with almost 71% sensitivity and about 75% specificity. No statistical method was used to set the sample size in advance, and investigators knew the group allocation. A model built on a 13 V-J signature distinguished ophthalmopathy from stable hyperthyroidism, reaching about 88% sensitivity and 81% to 83% specificity in cross-validation and 80%/75% in testing.

V gives up 8 bases and J gives up 2 bases, and the segment between their germline ends measures 22 bases. From the cysteine up to the phenylalanine, the CDR3 has a length of 17 residues. Left in the record is the CDR3 DNA by itself, 51 bases read in frame from the first base. For CDR1 and CDR2, the germline V gene lists KGHSH and LQKENI. The TCR beta CDR3 regions were amplified from RNA transcripts. A first-round RT-PCR of the TCR CDR3 used the HTBI primer set with the Qiagen OneStep RT-PCR kit. Libraries were constructed in a second round of multiplex PCR, after which size selection and purification were carried out. Sequencing of the libraries was done on an Illumina HiSeq2000 using paired-end 100 bp reads. Processing in the source paper ran as follows. SOAPnuke was used to process the raw data, with reads discarded if the reads contained adapters or uncalled bases, had a mean Phred below 15, or lacked an exact constant-primer or identifier match. High-quality paired reads were merged with COPE v1.2.5, and unique nucleotide sequences were defined as clonotypes. MiTCR v1.1 was used to align the clonotypes against IMGT TRBV, TRBD and TRBJ reference segments. The analysis was restricted to V-J combinations with a frequency above 0.0001, which together covered 99% to 99.2% of the repertoires. The TCS score was defined as F50 (clonal expansion) divided by E x V (chaos), with BLOSUM62-based TCRdist calculated between CDR3 peptides within each V-J. Welch's t-statistics and random forest reduced roughly 500 V-J features to around 14, which were used in a naive Bayes classifier (R e1071). TCRdb handled the public reads itself, with Q25 trimming in fastp and clone calling in MiXCR, and kept productive beta chains. When rows share a CDR3 protein, they turn into one entry using the most common DNA and genes. TCRdb, rather than the study authors, made the V and J calls. This sample comprises 150,000 to 200,000 distinct CDR3 sequences, over 8% of them detected only once. The ten biggest clones cover around 20% of the sample.

Regarding this clonotype: Its antigen is not yet known. Base qualities are not recorded, but no much larger clone differs from it by a single base.

Hyperthyroidism patients were newly diagnosed, with disease duration under 2 months, and aged 18 to 65 years. Any patient with an uncontrolled infection, another autoimmune disease, pregnancy or lactation was excluded. Diagnoses were based on clinical symptoms, serum thyroxine and TRAb, thyroid ultrasound and orbital computed tomography. For progressor patients, blood was drawn at the first diagnosis of hyperthyroidism, before any ophthalmopathy symptoms had appeared. PBMCs were separated from approximately 9.9 ml of fresh peripheral blood using Ficoll-Paque density gradient centrifugation. Patients classed as progressors first received a Graves' hyperthyroidism diagnosis and then went on to develop ophthalmopathy during follow-up. Total RNA was extracted with Trizol reagent, and quality was checked on an Agilent 2100 Bioanalyzer.

The sequenced sample was blood. The receptor was isolated from a young woman with Graves' hyperthyroidism that later progressed to Graves' ophthalmopathy. Here the chain combines TRBV18 and TRBJ2-1; a weak D assignment points to TRBD2 (5 bases agree). The CDR3 protein: CASSPRRTGNAYNEQFF. DNA sequence: TGTGCCAGCAGCCCCCGTCGGACGGGGAACGCCTACAATGAGCAGTTCTTC.